This record looks at one T cell receptor beta chain sequence and its context. Its antigen is undetermined. Germline assignment: CDR1 KGHSH and CDR2 LQKENI. The V and J ends lost 1 base and 7 bases respectively, with 14 bases between them. The CDR3 extends over 14 amino acids. Reverse transcription of extracted RNA yielded cDNA, which provided the sequencing template. Clones were sequenced by immunoSEQ multiplex PCR, and TCRdb holds only the in-frame ones, with some missing. The sample lists 150,000 to 200,000 clones; around 50% were seen once. The data stem from a study of CD8+ T cells in alopecia areata. Study-level results: Lesional tissue from the scalp (especially in alopecia totalis/universalis) showed higher clonality than normal scalp.

Specimens obtained from alopecia areata patients comprised lesional scalp punch biopsies and peripheral blood. The clonotype comes from a human donor with alopecia areata. The chain couples TRBV18 to TRBJ2-7; D is uncertain. Sample: CD4+ T cells sorted from blood, taken at week 0. The CDR3: CASSPRDGPTEQYF. In DNA, the CDR3 is TGTGCCAGCTCACCACGTGACGGTCCTACAGAGCAGTACTTC.